This T cell receptor beta chain was found in a study of blood T cell repertoires in COVID-19. Looking at the study overall: Whether acute or convalescent, the COVID-19 samples came from the United States, Italy and Spain. T cells, B-cell-depleted T cells, or PBMCs supplied cDNA or gDNA.

This clone was recorded once. Germline V gene sequence: CDR1 SSHAT, CDR2 FNYEAQ (reference sequence). This CDR3 comprises 16 residues. J gave up 0 bases and V 1 base, and 2 bases lay outside the gene matches. The authors' processing: Amplified reference gene primers provided the basis for estimating nucleated cell counts. Some clones are missing from TCRdb's copy, which holds only in-frame ones; the method was immunoSEQ multiplex PCR. V, J and clone size reflect that table, while D and trimming were determined from the DNA. Of around 270,000 clones in the sample, around 89% were seen once. The sequenced sample consisted of peripheral blood. This receptor was identified in a man aged 40-55 years with acute or convalescent COVID-19. This sequence joins TRBV7-7 and TRBJ2-3, with TRBD2 matching 9 bases. CDR3 coding DNA: TGTGCCAGCAGCTTAGTTGCGGGGGGGAGCACAGATACGCAGTATTTT. The encoded protein is CASSLVAGGSTDTQYF.